One and the same sample provided the 15 T cell receptor beta chains below, sequenced in a study of blood T cell repertoires in COVID-19. Method: immunoSEQ multiplex PCR; TCRdb's copy keeps in-frame clones and lacks some. The sample has 250,000 to 300,000 clones, approximately 91% seen once. Sequenced sample: peripheral blood. Receptor source: a woman in her twenties or thirties with acute or convalescent COVID-19.

In its sample, this clone was seen a few times. The chain is built from TRBV28 and TRBJ2-2; D is unresolved. CDR3 length: 14 residues. Germline V gene sequence: CDR1 MDHEN, CDR2 SYDVKM. V was trimmed by 7 bases and J by 1 base, leaving 10 bases between them. DNA of the CDR3: TGTGCCAGCAACCGCTTTAGGAACACCGGGGAGCTGTTTTTT. As protein: CASNRFRNTGELFF.

This chain links TRBV14 with TRBJ1-3, with D perhaps TRBD1 (5 bases). Trimming left V 1 base short and J 1 base short, with 8 bases between. Germline V gene data show CDR1 as SGHDN and CDR2 as FVKESK. The CDR3 loop spans 15 amino acids. For the CDR3, the DNA is TGTGCCAGCAGCCAAGTTAGGGGTTCTGGAAACACCATATATTTT. The encoded protein is CASSQVRGSGNTIYF.

The chain links TRBV30 to TRBJ2-3, with D tentatively TRBD2 (5 bases). V lost 3 bases, J lost 0 bases, and 7 bases lay in between. The CDR3 is 13 residues long. CDR1 and CDR2 from the germline V gene are GTSNPN and SVGIG (reference sequence). CDR3: CAWSGISTDTQYF. The DNA for the CDR3 is TGTGCCTGGAGCGGGATAAGCACAGATACGCAGTATTTT.

CDR3 amino acids: CASSLPPTGANGYTF. The CDR3, as DNA: TGTGCCAGCAGCTTACCCCCCACAGGGGCGAATGGCTACACCTTC. The rearrangement joins TRBV7-2 to TRBJ1-2, with 7 bases fitting TRBD1. The CDR3 spans 15 residues. CDR1 is SGHTA and CDR2 is FQGNSA in the germline V gene. With V trimmed by 2 bases and J by 6 bases, 9 bases remained unmatched.

This clone was found a few times. V usage is TRBV6-5 and J usage is TRBJ2-2; TRBD2 aligns across 8 bases. CDR3 size: 13 residues. V trimming: 7 bases; J trimming: 6 bases; junction bases outside the gene matches: 4. Germline loops: CDR1 MNHEY, CDR2 SVGAGI. The CDR3 DNA reads as TGTGCCAGCAACACGGGGGGGGCCGGGGAGCTGTTTTTT. This gives the protein CASNTGGAGELFF.

The J gene is TRBJ1-1, the V gene TRBV7-2, with TRBD1 matching 7 bases. V lost 5 bases to trimming and J lost 8 bases; unmatched junction nucleotides: 11. CDR1 SGHTA and CDR2 FQGNSA come from the germline V gene. The CDR3 covers 14 residues. CDR3 protein: CASSQGQDVAEAFF. The CDR3 nucleotides read TGTGCCAGCAGCCAAGGACAGGATGTCGCCGAAGCTTTCTTT.

This chain connects TRBV20-1 to TRBJ2-5, with 7 bases that match TRBD2. Losses at the gene ends were 3 bases for V and 5 bases for J; bases not matched to a gene: 9. The CDR3 is 14 residues long. CDR1 and CDR2 (germline): DFQATT, SNEGSKA (reference sequence). In nucleotides, the CDR3 is TGCAGTGCTAGTTGGGCTAGCGGACTGGAGACCCAGTACTTC. Its translation is CSASWASGLETQYF.

The table lists this clone with a few counts. The chain uses TRBV5-1 and TRBJ1-1; D not resolved. With 0 bases removed from V and 3 bases from J, the gap between germline ends came to 9 bases. This CDR3 contains 14 residues. The germline V gene encodes CDR1 SGHRS and CDR2 YFSETQ. CDR3 nucleotides: TGCGCCAGCAGCTTGGAGACCGGGTACACTGAAGCTTTCTTT. This translates into CASSLETGYTEAFF.

The chain joins TRBV6-6 to TRBJ1-1; TRBD1 agrees at 8 bases. The germline CDR1 and CDR2 sequences are MNHNY and SVGAGI (reference sequence). The V segment lost 6 bases and the J segment 0 bases; nucleotides outside the gene matches: 9. The CDR3 is 16 residues long. The CDR3 region is CASSDRGGGMNTEAFF. CDR3 DNA sequence: TGTGCCAGCAGCGACAGGGGTGGGGGAATGAACACTGAAGCTTTCTTT.

In this sample, this clone turned up once. This chain links TRBV6-5 with TRBJ2-2; D gene unclear. The CDR3 consists of 13 residues. Germline V gene lookup returns CDR1 MNHEY and CDR2 SVGAGI. The V and J ends lost 11 bases and 1 base respectively, with 11 bases between them. The CDR3 reads CAADSGNTGELFF. The CDR3, as DNA: TGTGCCGCAGATTCAGGGAACACCGGGGAGCTGTTTTTT.

The chain links TRBV4-3 to TRBJ2-7; the match to TRBD1 covers 7 bases. The CDR3 length is 16 residues. The germline V gene has CDR1 LGHNA and CDR2 YSLEER. V lost 2 bases to trimming and J lost 6 bases; unmatched junction nucleotides: 13. The CDR3 sequence is CASSQQQTGTPIEQYF. In nucleotides, the CDR3 is TGCGCCAGCAGCCAACAACAGACAGGGACACCTATCGAGCAGTACTTC.

This sequence joins TRBV18 and TRBJ1-4, with 10 bases aligning to TRBD1. The CDR3 runs to 16 residues. V was clipped by 4 bases and J by 5 bases; unmatched bases: 7. The germline CDR1 and CDR2 sequences are KGHSH and LQKENI. DNA for the CDR3: TGTGCCAGCTCACTTCCCGGGACAGGGGCGAATGAAAAACTGTTTTTT. It specifies CASSLPGTGANEKLFF.

This clone has a single count. This sequence joins TRBV29-1 and TRBJ2-1; D uncertain. V was clipped by 5 bases and J by 9 bases, with 23 bases between them. CDR3 length: 15 amino acids. Germline assignment: CDR1 SQVTM and CDR2 ANQGSEA. The CDR3: CSVLGASVLSFEQFF. For the CDR3, the DNA is TGCAGCGTTCTGGGTGCTAGTGTCCTGTCTTTTGAGCAGTTCTTC.

The chain employs TRBV15 and TRBJ2-3; 12 bases map to TRBD2. The germline V gene encodes CDR1 LNHNV and CDR2 YYDKDF (reference sequence). The CDR3 is made up of 20 amino acids. V shed 1 base, J shed 4 bases, and the junction held 15 bases outside the gene matches. CDR3 sequence reads: CATSRAPMTSGRPQPDTQYF. The CDR3 nucleotides read TGTGCCACCAGCAGAGCGCCAATGACTAGCGGGAGACCACAACCAGATACGCAGTATTTT.

This chain uses TRBV5-4 with TRBJ2-7, with a possible D match to TRBD1 (6 bases). The CDR3 is 14 residues long. The V end lost 2 bases, the J end lost 5 bases, and 14 bases lay between the germline ends. CDR1 and CDR2 (germline): SGHNT, YYREEE (reference sequence). The CDR3 protein is CASSLMGAQNEQYF. In DNA, the CDR3 is TGTGCCAGCAGCTTAATGGGGGCGCAGAACGAGCAGTACTTC.